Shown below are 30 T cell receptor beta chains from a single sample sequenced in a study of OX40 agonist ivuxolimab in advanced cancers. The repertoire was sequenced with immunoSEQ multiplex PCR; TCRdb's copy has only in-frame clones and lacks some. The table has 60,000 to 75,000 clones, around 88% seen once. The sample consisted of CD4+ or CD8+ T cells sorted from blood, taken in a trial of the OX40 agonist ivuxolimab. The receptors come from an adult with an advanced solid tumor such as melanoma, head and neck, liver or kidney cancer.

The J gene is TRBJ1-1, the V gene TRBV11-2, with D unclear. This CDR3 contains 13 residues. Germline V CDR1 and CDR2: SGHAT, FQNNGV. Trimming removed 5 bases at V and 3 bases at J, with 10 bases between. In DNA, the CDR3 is TGTGCCAGCAGCCGAAGGACTGACACTGAAGCTTTCTTT. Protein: CASSRRTDTEAFF.

The CDR3 nucleotides are TGTGCCAGCAGCTTAAGGCGGGCAGAACAATCAAGCTATGGCTACACCTTC. It yields the protein CASSLRRAEQSSYGYTF. The chain is built from TRBV7-2 and TRBJ1-2, with D hard to call. The CDR3 runs 17 residues. V dropped 2 bases and J dropped 4 bases, with 20 bases sitting between them. Looked up from germline, CDR1 is SGHTA and CDR2 is FQGNSA.

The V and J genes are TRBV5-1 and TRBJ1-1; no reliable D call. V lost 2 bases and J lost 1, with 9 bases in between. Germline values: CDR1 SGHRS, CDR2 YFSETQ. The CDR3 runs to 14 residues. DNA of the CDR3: TGCGCCAGCAGCTTAGGGAGTGGGAACACTGAAGCTTTCTTT. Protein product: CASSLGSGNTEAFF.

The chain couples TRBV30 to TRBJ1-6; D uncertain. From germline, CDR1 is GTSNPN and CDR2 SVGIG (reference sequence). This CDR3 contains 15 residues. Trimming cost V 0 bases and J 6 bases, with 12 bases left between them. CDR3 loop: CAWSVRATGNSPLHF. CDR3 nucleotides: TGTGCCTGGAGTGTAAGGGCTACGGGTAATTCACCCCTCCACTTT.

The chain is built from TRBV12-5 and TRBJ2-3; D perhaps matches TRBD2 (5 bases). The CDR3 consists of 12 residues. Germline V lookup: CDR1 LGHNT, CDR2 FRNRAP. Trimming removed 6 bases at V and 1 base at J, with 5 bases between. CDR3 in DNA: TGTGCTAGTGGGAGGGGCACAGATACGCAGTATTTT. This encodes CASGRGTDTQYF.

Here the CDR3 reads CASSFISAGGQNTGELFF. The CDR3 DNA follows: TGTGCCAGCAGTTTTATTTCGGCGGGAGGGCAGAACACCGGGGAGCTGTTTTTT. This chain uses TRBV27 with TRBJ2-2; 9 bases map to TRBD2. Germline trimming cut 3 bases from V and 1 base from J; bases unmatched to any gene: 9. CDR1 and CDR2 (germline): MNHEY, SMNVEV (reference sequence). The CDR3 spans 18 residues.

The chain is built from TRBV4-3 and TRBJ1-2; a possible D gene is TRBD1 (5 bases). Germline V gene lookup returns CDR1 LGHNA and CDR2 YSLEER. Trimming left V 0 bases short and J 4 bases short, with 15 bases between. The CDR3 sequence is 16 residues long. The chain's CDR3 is CASSQDRTGFTYGYTF. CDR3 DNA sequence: TGCGCCAGCAGCCAAGACAGAACAGGTTTTACCTATGGCTACACCTTC.

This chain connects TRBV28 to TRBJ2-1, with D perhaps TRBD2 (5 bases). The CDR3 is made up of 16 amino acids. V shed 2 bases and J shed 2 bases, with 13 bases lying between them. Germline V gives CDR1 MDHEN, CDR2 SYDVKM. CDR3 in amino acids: CASSLPGVSPYNEQFF. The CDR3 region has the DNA TGTGCCAGCAGTTTACCCGGGGTATCCCCCTACAATGAGCAGTTCTTC.

The CDR3 sequence: CASSTPSGGLSGANVLTF. As DNA, the CDR3 is TGTGCCAGCAGCACCCCTAGCGGGGGCCTCTCTGGGGCCAACGTCCTGACTTTC. The chain employs TRBV7-2 and TRBJ2-6, with 10 bases fitting TRBD2. The CDR3 sequence is 18 residues long. Germline-derived CDR1 and CDR2 are SGHTA and FQGNSA. Trimming took 5 bases from V and 0 from J; bases not matched to a gene: 7.

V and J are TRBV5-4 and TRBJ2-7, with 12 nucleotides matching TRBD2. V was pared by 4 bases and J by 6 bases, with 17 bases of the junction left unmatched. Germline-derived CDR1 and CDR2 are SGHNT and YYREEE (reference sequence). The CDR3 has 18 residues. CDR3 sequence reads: CASSRHSLLAGGPSEQYF. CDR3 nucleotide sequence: TGTGCCAGCAGCCGCCATTCCCTCCTAGCGGGAGGGCCCTCCGAGCAGTACTTC.

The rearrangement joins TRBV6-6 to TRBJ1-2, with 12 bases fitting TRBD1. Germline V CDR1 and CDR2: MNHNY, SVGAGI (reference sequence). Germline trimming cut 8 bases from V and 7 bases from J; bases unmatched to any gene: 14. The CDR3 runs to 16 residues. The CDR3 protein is CASQAGTGTGGTGYTF. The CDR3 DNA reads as TGTGCCAGCCAAGCCGGGACCGGGACAGGGGGCACTGGCTACACCTTC.

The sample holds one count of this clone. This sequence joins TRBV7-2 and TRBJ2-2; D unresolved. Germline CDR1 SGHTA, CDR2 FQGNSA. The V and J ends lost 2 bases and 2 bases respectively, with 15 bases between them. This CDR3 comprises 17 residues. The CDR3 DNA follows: TGTGCCAGCAGCTTAAATAGAGTAAAAATCAACACCGGGGAGCTGTTTTTT. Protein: CASSLNRVKINTGELFF.

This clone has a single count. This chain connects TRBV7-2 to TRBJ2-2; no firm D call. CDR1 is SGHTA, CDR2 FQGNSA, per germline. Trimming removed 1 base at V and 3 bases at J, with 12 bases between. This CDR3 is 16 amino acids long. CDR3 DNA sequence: TGTGCCAGCAGCTTAGTAGGGTTTCGTGACACCGGGGAGCTGTTTTTT. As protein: CASSLVGFRDTGELFF.

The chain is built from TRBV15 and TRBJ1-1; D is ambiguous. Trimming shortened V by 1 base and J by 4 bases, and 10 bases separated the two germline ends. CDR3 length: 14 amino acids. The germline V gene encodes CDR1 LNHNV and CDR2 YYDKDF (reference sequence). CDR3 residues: CATSRGKTGTEAFF. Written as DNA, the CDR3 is TGTGCCACCAGCAGAGGGAAGACTGGCACTGAAGCTTTCTTT.

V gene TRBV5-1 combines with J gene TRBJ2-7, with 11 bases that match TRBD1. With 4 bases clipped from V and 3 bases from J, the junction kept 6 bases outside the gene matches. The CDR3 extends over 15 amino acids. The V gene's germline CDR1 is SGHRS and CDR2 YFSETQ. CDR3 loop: CASSQGGTGGYEQYF. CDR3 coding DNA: TGCGCCAGCAGCCAGGGCGGGACAGGGGGCTACGAGCAGTACTTC.

This CDR3 reads CASSLQDNHEQYF. The CDR3 nucleotides are TGTGCCAGCAGCCTACAAGACAACCACGAGCAGTACTTC. This chain joins TRBV7-7 and TRBJ2-7; D gene uncertain. CDR3 length: 13 amino acids. The germline CDR1 and CDR2 sequences are SSHAT and FNYEAQ (reference sequence). Between the trimmed V and J ends, which lost 5 bases and 5 bases, there was a span of 13 bases.

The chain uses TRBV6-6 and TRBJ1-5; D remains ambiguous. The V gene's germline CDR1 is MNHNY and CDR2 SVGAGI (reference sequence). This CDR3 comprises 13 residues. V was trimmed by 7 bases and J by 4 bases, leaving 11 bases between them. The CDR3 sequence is CASTGDGNQPQHF. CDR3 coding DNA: TGTGCCAGCACCGGAGATGGGAATCAGCCCCAGCATTTT.

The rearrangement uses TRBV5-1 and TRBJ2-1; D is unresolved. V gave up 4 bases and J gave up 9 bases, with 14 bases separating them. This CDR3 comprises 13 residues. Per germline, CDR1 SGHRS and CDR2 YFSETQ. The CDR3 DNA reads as TGCGCCAGCAGCCCCCGGAGCGAAGTTGAGCAGTTCTTC. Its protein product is CASSPRSEVEQFF.

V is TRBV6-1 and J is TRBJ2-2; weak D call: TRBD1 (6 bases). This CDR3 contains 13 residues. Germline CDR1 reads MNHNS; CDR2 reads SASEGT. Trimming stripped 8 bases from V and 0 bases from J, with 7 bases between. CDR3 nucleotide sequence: TGTGCCAGCCGGACAGCGAACACCGGGGAGCTGTTTTTT. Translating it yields CASRTANTGELFF.

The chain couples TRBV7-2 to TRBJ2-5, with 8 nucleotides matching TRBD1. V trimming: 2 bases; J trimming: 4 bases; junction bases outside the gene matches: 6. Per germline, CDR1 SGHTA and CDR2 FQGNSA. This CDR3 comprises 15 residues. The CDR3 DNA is TGTGCCAGCAGCTTATTCGCAGGGGGCGGAGAGACCCAGTACTTC. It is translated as CASSLFAGGGETQYF. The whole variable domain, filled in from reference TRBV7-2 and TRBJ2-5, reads GAGVSQSPSNKVTEKGKDVELRCDPISGHTALYWYRQSLGQGLEFLIYFQGNSAPDKSGLPSDRFSAERTGGSVSTLTIQRTQQEDSAVYLCASSLFAGGGETQYFGPGTRLLVL.

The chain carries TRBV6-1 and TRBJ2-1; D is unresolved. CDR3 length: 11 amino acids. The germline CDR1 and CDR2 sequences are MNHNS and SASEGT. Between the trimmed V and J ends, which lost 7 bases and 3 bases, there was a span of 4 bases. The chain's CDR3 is CASNNYNEQFF. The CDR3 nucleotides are TGTGCCAGCAACAACTACAATGAGCAGTTCTTC.

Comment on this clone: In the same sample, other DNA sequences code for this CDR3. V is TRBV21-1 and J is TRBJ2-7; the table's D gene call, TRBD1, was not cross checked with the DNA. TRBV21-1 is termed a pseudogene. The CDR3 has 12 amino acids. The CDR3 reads CARPDRGNEQYF. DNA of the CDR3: TGTGCCAGACCGGACAGGGGGAACGAGCAGTACTTC.

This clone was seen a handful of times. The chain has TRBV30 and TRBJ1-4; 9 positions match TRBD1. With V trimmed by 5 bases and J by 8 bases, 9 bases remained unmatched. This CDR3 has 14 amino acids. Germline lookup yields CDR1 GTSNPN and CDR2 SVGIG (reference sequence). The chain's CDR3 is CAWGGSGTGEKLFF. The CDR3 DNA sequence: TGTGCCTGGGGGGGATCTGGGACAGGGGAAAAACTGTTTTTT.

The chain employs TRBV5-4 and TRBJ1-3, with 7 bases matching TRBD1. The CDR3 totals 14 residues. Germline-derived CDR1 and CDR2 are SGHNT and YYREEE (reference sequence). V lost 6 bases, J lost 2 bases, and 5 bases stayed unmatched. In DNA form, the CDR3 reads TGTGCCAGCACCCCCGACAGGGCTGGAAACACCATATATTTT. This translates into CASTPDRAGNTIYF.

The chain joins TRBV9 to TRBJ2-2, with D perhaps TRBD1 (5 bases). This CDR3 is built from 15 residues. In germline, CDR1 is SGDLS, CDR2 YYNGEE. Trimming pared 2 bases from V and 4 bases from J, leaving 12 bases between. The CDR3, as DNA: TGTGCCAGCAGCGTCGCAGGGCTCGGCACCGGGGAGCTGTTTTTT. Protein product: CASSVAGLGTGELFF. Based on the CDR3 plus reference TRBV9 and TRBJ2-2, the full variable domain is DSGVTQTPKHLITATGQRVTLRCSPRSGDLSVYWYQQSLDQGLQFLIQYYNGEERAKGNILERFSAQQFPDLHSELNLSSLELGDSALYFCASSVAGLGTGELFFGEGSRLTVL.

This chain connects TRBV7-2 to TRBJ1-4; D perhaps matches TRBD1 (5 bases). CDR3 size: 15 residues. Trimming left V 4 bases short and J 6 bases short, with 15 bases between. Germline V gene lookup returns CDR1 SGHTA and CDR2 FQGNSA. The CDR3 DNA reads TGTGCCAGCAGCTCCGGTCCGGGACCGCATGAAAAACTGTTTTTT. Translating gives CASSSGPGPHEKLFF.

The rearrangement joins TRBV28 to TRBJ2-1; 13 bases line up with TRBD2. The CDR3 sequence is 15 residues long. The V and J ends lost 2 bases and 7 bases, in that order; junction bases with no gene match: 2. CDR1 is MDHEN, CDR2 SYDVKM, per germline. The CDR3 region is CASSLPGLAGNEQFF. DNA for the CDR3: TGTGCCAGCAGTTTACCGGGACTAGCGGGGAATGAGCAGTTCTTC. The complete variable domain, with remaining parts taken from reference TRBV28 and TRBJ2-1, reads DVKVTQSSRYLVKRTGEKVFLECVQDMDHENMFWYRQDPGLGLRLIYFSYDVKMKEKGDIPEGYSVSREKKERFSLILESASTNQTSMYLCASSLPGLAGNEQFFGPGTRLTVL.

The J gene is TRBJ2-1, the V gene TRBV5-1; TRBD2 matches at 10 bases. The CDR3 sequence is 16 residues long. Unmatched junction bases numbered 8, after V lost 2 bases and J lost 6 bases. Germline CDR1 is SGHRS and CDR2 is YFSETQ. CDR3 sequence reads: CASSFGPSGGANEQFF. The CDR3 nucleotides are TGCGCCAGCAGCTTTGGCCCCAGCGGGGGGGCCAATGAGCAGTTCTTC.

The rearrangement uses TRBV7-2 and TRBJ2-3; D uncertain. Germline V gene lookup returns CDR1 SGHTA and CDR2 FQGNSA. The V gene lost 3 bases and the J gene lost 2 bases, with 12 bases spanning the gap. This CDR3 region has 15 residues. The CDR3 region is CASSFSWVPTDTQYF. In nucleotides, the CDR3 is TGTGCCAGCAGCTTTTCATGGGTCCCCACAGATACGCAGTATTTT.

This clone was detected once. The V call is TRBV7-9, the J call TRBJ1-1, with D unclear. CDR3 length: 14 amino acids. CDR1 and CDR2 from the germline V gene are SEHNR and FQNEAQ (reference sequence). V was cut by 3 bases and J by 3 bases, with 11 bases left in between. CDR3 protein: CASSFPLTDTEAFF. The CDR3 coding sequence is TGTGCCAGCAGCTTCCCACTAACGGACACTGAAGCTTTCTTT.